The clone carrying this TCR beta chain was recorded many times. Its cognate antigen is unknown. The length of the CDR3 is 16 residues. Germline CDR1 reads SGHRS; CDR2 reads YFSETQ. V shed 4 bases and J 6 bases; nucleotides not matched to a gene: 9. This entry belongs to a study of T cells after yellow fever vaccination. Points from the study as a whole: CD4 and CD8 compartments shared a small share of clonotypes. Abundant bulk-derived clonotypes could contaminate FACS-sorted repertoires.

TCRdb recomputed calls from the 5' RACE reads with MiXCR, one row per CDR3 protein. The sample lists about 69,000 distinct CDR3 sequences, approximately 6.2% occurring once. This clonotype originated in a man between 18 and 29 years old who received the YFV17D yellow fever vaccine. V usage is TRBV5-1 and J usage is TRBJ2-2; 10 positions match TRBD2. Here the sequenced sample was CD4+ T cells sorted from PBMCs, taken approximately 15 days after the first yellow fever vaccination. CDR3 in amino acids: CASSSTVAGGAGELFF. In DNA, the CDR3 is TGCGCCAGCAGCAGCACGGTAGCGGGGGGCGCCGGGGAGCTGTTTTTT.